The T cell receptor (beta chain) under discussion was sequenced for a study of blood T cell repertoires in COVID-19. Assay used: immunoSEQ multiplex PCR; TCRdb lists only in-frame clones, some missing. The table includes 190,000 or so clones, 90% detected once. This CDR3 has 15 amino acids. V was shortened by 2 bases and J by 7 bases, with 17 bases between the two germline ends. Germline CDR1 reads SGHAT; CDR2 reads FQNNGV. The chain joins TRBV11-2 to TRBJ2-5, with D tentatively TRBD2 (7 bases). This receptor was obtained from a man aged 25-40 years who had recovered from COVID-19. The sequenced sample was PBMCs or T cells enriched from blood (not recorded which). The CDR3 nucleotides are TGTGCCAGCAGCTTATCCTACCCAGGGGAGGGGACCCAGTACTTC. This codes for CASSLSYPGEGTQYF.